The rows below give T cell receptor beta chains drawn from one sample of a study of cytomegalovirus exposure and HLA in healthy donors. Generated by immunoSEQ multiplex PCR, the TCRdb table keeps only in-frame clones and is missing some. The sample gives around 150,000 clones, approximately 86% of which show up once; 1.5% to 2% is in the top ten. Sequencing was done on a sample of PBMCs. These receptors came from a woman between 18 and 30 years old in good health and CMV-seronegative. The CDR3 runs from the conserved cysteine through the conserved F or W. Each record gives: D gene, J gene, clone size, V gene, CDR3 length, CDR3 protein, CDR3 DNA. The D gene is left open where the match is weak. Not all rows give a size; the values are once, few, many and, for expanded clones, a class.

>-|TRBJ2-2|once|TRBV9|17
CASSGSVGHANTGELFF
TGTGCCAGCAGCGGTAGTGTTGGGCACGCGAACACCGGGGAGCTGTTTTTT
>-|TRBJ2-7|-|TRBV5-1|15
CASSFSGLRSYEQYF
TGCGCCAGCAGCTTCTCAGGGCTTCGGTCCTACGAGCAGTACTTC
>TRBD1|TRBJ2-2|-|TRBV5-1|16
CASGGTGTGSTGELFF
TGCGCCAGCGGAGGGACCGGGACAGGGAGCACCGGGGAGCTGTTTTTT
>-|TRBJ1-2|-|TRBV4-1|16
CASSQEQDKVYYGYTF
TGCGCCAGCAGCCAAGAACAGGACAAAGTTTACTATGGCTACACCTTC
>-|TRBJ2-3|-|TRBV30|11
CAWSSADTQYF
TGTGCCTGGAGTAGCGCAGATACGCAGTATTTT
>-|TRBJ1-1|-|TRBV28|15
CASIPWDKSNTEAFF
TGTGCCAGTATACCGTGGGACAAATCGAACACTGAAGCTTTCTTT
>-|TRBJ1-5|-|TRBV5-3|15
CARSFRGDLDQPQHF
TGTGCCAGAAGCTTTCGTGGTGATCTAGATCAGCCCCAGCATTTT
>-|TRBJ1-3|-|TRBV19|14
CASSIQSPGNTIYF
TGTGCCAGTAGTATTCAATCCCCTGGAAACACCATATATTTT
>TRBD1|TRBJ2-7|-|TRBV18|14
CASSPRQGRYEQYF
TGTGCCAGCTCACCCCGACAGGGAAGGTACGAGCAGTACTTC
>TRBD2|TRBJ2-7|-|TRBV27|15
CASSSRTSGIDEQYF
TGTGCCAGCAGTTCTAGGACTAGCGGGATCGACGAGCAGTACTTC
>-|TRBJ1-2|-|TRBV5-1|15
CASSSTGSSNYGYTF
TGCGCCAGCAGCTCAACAGGGTCCTCTAACTATGGCTACACCTTC
>TRBD1|TRBJ2-7|few|TRBV6-6|12
CASSSTGGEQYF
TGTGCCAGCAGCTCGACAGGGGGCGAGCAGTACTTC
>-|TRBJ2-7|-|TRBV7-9|15
CASNNPREVFHEQYF
TGTGCCAGCAACAACCCGAGGGAGGTCTTCCACGAGCAGTACTTC
>-|TRBJ1-3|once|TRBV5-1|14
CASSSGSSGNTIYF
TGCGCCAGCAGTTCAGGGTCTTCTGGAAACACCATATATTTT
>TRBD2|TRBJ2-3|-|TRBV30|14
CAWSLLADADTQYF
TGTGCCTGGAGCCTACTAGCGGACGCTGATACGCAGTATTTT
>TRBD1|TRBJ2-2|-|TRBV28|15
CASSGQGLYTGELFF
TGTGCCAGCAGCGGACAGGGGCTGTACACCGGGGAGCTGTTTTTT
>-|TRBJ2-3|-|TRBV6-6|15
CASSPNSRGTDTQYF
TGTGCCAGCAGTCCTAACTCCCGGGGGACAGATACGCAGTATTTT
>TRBD2|TRBJ2-3|-|TRBV27|14
CASRRDSGGGTQYF
TGTGCCAGCAGAAGGGACTCGGGGGGTGGTACGCAGTATTTT
>TRBD2|TRBJ2-5|-|TRBV5-1|15
CASSLGVAGQETQYF
TGCGCCAGCAGCTTGGGGGTAGCGGGGCAAGAGACCCAGTACTTC
>-|TRBJ1-2|-|TRBV4-1|14
CASSQPQENYGYTF
TGCGCCAGCAGCCAGCCACAGGAAAACTATGGCTACACCTTC
>-|TRBJ2-1|-|TRBV9|16
CASSVMWGGAVDEQFF
TGTGCCAGCAGCGTAATGTGGGGGGGGGCCGTTGATGAGCAGTTCTTC
>TRBD1|TRBJ2-1|-|TRBV18|13
CASSRDRRDEQFF
TGTGCCAGCTCACGGGACAGGAGGGATGAGCAGTTCTTC
>-|TRBJ2-2|-|TRBV19|15
CASSMSRTYTGELFF
TGTGCCAGTAGTATGTCTCGGACATACACCGGGGAGCTGTTTTTT
>-|TRBJ1-2|-|TRBV10-3|13
CAIAKAGHYGYTF
TGTGCCATCGCGAAAGCAGGGCACTATGGCTACACCTTC
>-|TRBJ1-2|-|TRBV19|13
CASSIWDTHGYTF
TGTGCCAGTAGTATATGGGACACCCATGGCTACACCTTC
>TRBD1|TRBJ1-2|-|TRBV4-1|15
CASSQAQGQELGYTF
TGCGCCAGCAGCCAAGCGCAGGGACAGGAACTTGGCTACACCTTC
>-|TRBJ1-2|-|TRBV28|12
CASRVGSYGYTF
TGTGCCAGCAGGGTCGGGTCCTATGGCTACACCTTC
>-|TRBJ1-2|-|TRBV6-5|14
CASSYSLFSYGYTF
TGTGCCAGCAGTTACTCCCTTTTCAGTTATGGCTACACCTTC
>-|TRBJ2-3|-|TRBV2|14
CASTVVQYTDTQYF
TGTGCCAGCACCGTAGTGCAATACACAGATACGCAGTATTTT
>-|TRBJ2-3|-|TRBV7-8|15
CASSLGQGEADTQYF
TGTGCCAGCAGCTTAGGGCAGGGCGAAGCAGATACGCAGTATTTT
>TRBD1|TRBJ1-5|-|TRBV19|15
CASRKRTGSNQPQHF
TGTGCCAGTAGGAAAAGGACAGGGAGCAATCAGCCCCAGCATTTT
>-|TRBJ2-1|-|TRBV12-5|18
CASGFSGRGLIHNNEQFF
TGTGCTAGTGGTTTCTCGGGCAGGGGCCTCATTCATAACAATGAGCAGTTCTTC
>TRBD1|TRBJ1-2|-|TRBV7-2|15
CASSPPGQGLGGYTF
TGTGCCAGCAGCCCGCCGGGACAGGGGTTAGGTGGCTACACCTTC
>TRBD1|TRBJ1-4|-|TRBV9|16
CASSVASGTGLEKLFF
TGTGCCAGCAGCGTCGCCTCCGGGACAGGGCTTGAAAAACTGTTTTTT
>TRBD1|TRBJ2-4|-|TRBV28|17
CASRGVRGPKAKNIQYF
TGTGCCAGCAGGGGGGTTAGGGGGCCAAAAGCCAAAAACATTCAGTACTTC
>TRBD2|TRBJ2-1|-|TRBV4-1|19
CASSPLGLAGQTSYNEQFF
TGCGCCAGCAGCCCCTTGGGACTAGCGGGGCAAACTTCCTACAATGAGCAGTTCTTC
>TRBD1|TRBJ1-5|-|TRBV6-5|14
CASSKDRGGQPQHF
TGTGCCAGCAGTAAGGACAGGGGCGGACAGCCCCAGCATTTT
>-|TRBJ2-7|few|TRBV28|13
CASETRVSHEQYF
TGTGCCAGCGAAACGAGGGTTTCCCACGAGCAGTACTTC
>-|TRBJ1-5|-|TRBV28|14
CASSLSGSNQPQHF
TGTGCCAGCAGTTTGTCAGGGAGCAATCAGCCCCAGCATTTT
>TRBD2|TRBJ2-3|-|TRBV4-1|18
CASSQEGTSGGNTDTQYF
TGCGCCAGCAGCCAAGAGGGGACTAGCGGGGGGAACACAGATACGCAGTATTTT
>-|TRBJ2-7|-|TRBV7-9|14
CASSSVVRDYEQYF
TGTGCCAGCAGCTCGGTTGTGAGGGATTACGAGCAGTACTTC
>TRBD1|TRBJ2-7|-|TRBV28|15
CASSSPGQGPYEQYF
TGTGCCAGCAGTTCCCCGGGACAGGGCCCCTACGAGCAGTACTTC
>TRBD2|TRBJ2-1|-|TRBV7-8|15
CASSLQAGNYNEQFF
TGTGCCAGCAGCTTACAAGCGGGGAATTACAATGAGCAGTTCTTC
>-|TRBJ1-5|-|TRBV9|13
CASSVGAGQPQHF
TGTGCCAGCAGCGTAGGGGCGGGGCAGCCCCAGCATTTT
>-|TRBJ1-6|-|TRBV11-2|13
CASSFLTGSPLHF
TGTGCCAGCAGCTTCTTAACAGGTTCACCCCTCCACTTT
>-|TRBJ1-2|-|TRBV9|12
CASSPGFYGYTF
TGTGCCAGCAGTCCAGGGTTCTATGGCTACACCTTC
>TRBD1|TRBJ1-2|-|TRBV27|15
CASSSRQGAGYGYTF
TGTGCCAGCAGTTCACGACAGGGGGCTGGCTATGGCTACACCTTC
>-|TRBJ2-7|-|TRBV4-1|13
CASSQVVAYEQYF
TGCGCCAGCAGCCAAGTTGTAGCTTACGAGCAGTACTTC
>TRBD2|TRBJ2-7|-|TRBV19|14
CASSIGTSPYEQYF
TGTGCCAGTAGTATCGGGACTAGTCCATACGAGCAGTACTTC
>-|TRBJ1-2|many|TRBV7-9|12
CASSLRGDGYTF
TGTGCCAGCAGCTTACGGGGGGATGGCTACACCTTC
>-|TRBJ1-1|-|TRBV4-1|16
CASSQDGGGLNTEAFF
TGCGCCAGCAGCCAAGATGGGGGGGGGCTGAACACTGAAGCTTTCTTT
>-|TRBJ1-1|few|TRBV2|14
CASVEQGGDTEAFF
TGTGCCAGCGTAGAACAGGGAGGGGACACTGAAGCTTTCTTT
>-|TRBJ2-7|-|TRBV4-1|16
CASSLDWRGPSYEQYF
TGCGCCAGCAGCCTTGACTGGCGGGGGCCGAGCTACGAGCAGTACTTC
>TRBD2|TRBJ2-7|-|TRBV28|14
CASMGSGSSYEQYF
TGTGCCAGCATGGGTAGCGGGAGCTCCTACGAGCAGTACTTC
>TRBD1|TRBJ2-7|few|TRBV19|15
CASSMGTGLSYEQYF
TGTGCCAGTAGTATGGGGACAGGGCTTTCCTACGAGCAGTACTTC
>-|TRBJ2-7|-|TRBV12-5|17
CASGLMVGERSSYEQYF
TGTGCTAGTGGTTTGATGGTCGGGGAGCGAAGCTCCTACGAGCAGTACTTC
>-|TRBJ2-1|-|TRBV27|12
CASSFLNNEQFF
TGTGCCAGCAGTTTCCTAAACAATGAGCAGTTCTTC